The 16 T cell receptor beta chains listed next were all sequenced from one sample in a study of blood T cell repertoires in COVID-19. Produced via immunoSEQ multiplex PCR; TCRdb's table is partial and in-frame only. The data contain about 11,000 clones, about 70% of them singletons. Sample: peripheral blood. These receptors were obtained from a man aged 55-75 years with COVID-19, enrolled during active disease.

V and J are TRBV24-1 and TRBJ1-2; 11 nucleotides align to TRBD1. Per the germline V gene, CDR1 is KGHDR and CDR2 is SFDVKD. The CDR3 sequence is 18 residues long. V gave up 4 bases and J gave up 3 bases; unmatched junction bases: 12. In DNA, the CDR3 is TGTGCCACCAGTGACAGACATAGGACAGGGGGCCGATACTATGGCTACACCTTC. Translated, it gives CATSDRHRTGGRYYGYTF.

CDR3 sequence: CASSWGPADEQYF. The CDR3 coding sequence is TGTGCCAGCAGTTGGGGGCCCGCGGACGAGCAGTACTTC. The chain employs TRBV27 and TRBJ2-7; D perhaps matches TRBD1 (6 bases). This CDR3 spans 13 amino acids. Germline V gives CDR1 MNHEY, CDR2 SMNVEV (reference sequence). V was shortened by 4 bases and J by 5 bases, with 12 bases between the two germline ends.

CDR3 in DNA: TGTGCCAGCAGCCAAGAGGCCCCACCTAGCGGGAGGGCCGGGGAGCTGTTTTTT. Translation: CASSQEAPPSGRAGELFF. V is TRBV3-1 (or the pseudogene TRBV3-2) and J is TRBJ2-2, with 12 bases lining up with TRBD2. The J segment lost 6 bases and the V segment lost 0 bases, leaving 8 bases of the junction unmatched. This CDR3 is 18 amino acids long. Germline CDR1 LGHDT, CDR2 YNNKEL (reference sequence).

In DNA, the CDR3 is TGTGCTAGTGGTTTAGGTAGCGGGGCGAACACCGGGGAGCTGTTTTTT. Translated, it gives CASGLGSGANTGELFF. The chain recombines TRBV12-5 with TRBJ2-2, with 8 bases identical to TRBD2. The junction had 3 bases not matched to a gene; V was cut back by 3 bases and J by 0 bases. This CDR3 is built from 16 residues. CDR1 LGHNT and CDR2 FRNRAP come from the germline V gene.

V usage is TRBV3-1 (or the pseudogene TRBV3-2) and J usage is TRBJ1-1; possible D gene TRBD1, 5 bases. The ends were cut back, 1 base at V and 5 bases at J, with 8 bases in the middle. This CDR3 is built from 13 residues. Germline values: CDR1 LGHDT, CDR2 YNNKEL (reference sequence). Here the CDR3 reads CASSQGGGTEAFF. The DNA of the CDR3 is TGTGCCAGCAGCCAAGGGGGGGGAACTGAAGCTTTCTTT.

The J gene is TRBJ2-3, the V gene TRBV29-1; 10 positions agree with TRBD2. The junction had 3 bases not matched to a gene; V was cut back by 5 bases and J by 4 bases. The CDR3 extends over 13 amino acids. CDR1 is SQVTM and CDR2 is ANQGSEA in the germline V gene. This chain's CDR3 is CSVSGLAADTQYF. The CDR3 DNA follows: TGCAGCGTTTCTGGACTAGCGGCAGATACGCAGTATTTT.

The V call is TRBV5-1, the J call TRBJ2-3; TRBD1 agrees at 7 bases. Germline V gene data show CDR1 as SGHRS and CDR2 as YFSETQ. J gave up 4 bases and V 0 bases, and 8 bases lay outside the gene matches. This CDR3 region has 16 residues. CDR3: CASSLGTGTVADTQYF. Here the CDR3 DNA reads TGCGCCAGCAGCTTGGGGACAGGCACGGTGGCAGATACGCAGTATTTT. The complete variable domain, with remaining parts taken from reference TRBV5-1 and TRBJ2-3, reads KAGVTQTPRYLIKTRGQQVTLSCSPISGHRSVSWYQQTPGQGLQFLFEYFSETQRNKGNFPGRFSGRQFSNSRSEMNVSTLELGDSALYLCASSLGTGTVADTQYFGPGTRLTVL.

This clone was picked up a small number of times. The V gene is TRBV9, the J gene TRBJ2-3; a possible D gene is TRBD2 (5 bases). CDR1 and CDR2 (germline): SGDLS, YYNGEE. Deletions cut 2 bases from V and 2 bases from J, with 9 bases between. This CDR3 has 14 residues. The CDR3 loop is CASSVLGVTDTQYF. The CDR3 DNA sequence: TGTGCCAGCAGCGTGCTCGGGGTCACAGATACGCAGTATTTT.

This chain joins TRBV4-2 and TRBJ1-2; D may be TRBD1 (6 bases). CDR3 size: 18 residues. Germline V gene sequence: CDR1 LGHNA, CDR2 YNFKEQ. V lost 4 bases to trimming and J lost 5 bases, with 26 bases between them. In nucleotides, the CDR3 is TGTGCCAGCAGCCCACTAGGCTGGGGCTTGAGGGGGGGTTATGGCTACACCTTC. Translated, it gives CASSPLGWGLRGGYGYTF.

The gene calls are TRBV4-1 and TRBJ2-2; D perhaps matches TRBD2 (6 bases). The CDR3 covers 21 residues. The germline CDR1 and CDR2 sequences are MGHRA and YSYEKL. V shed 2 bases and J shed 2 bases, with 27 bases lying between them. CDR3 nucleotides: TGCGCCAGCAGCCAAACGTCCCTGGGAGCGGGTGGATCCGAAAACACCGGGGAGCTGTTTTTT. This encodes CASSQTSLGAGGSENTGELFF.

This sequence joins TRBV5-1 and TRBJ2-7; 7 bases map to TRBD1. Germline CDR1 reads SGHRS; CDR2 reads YFSETQ. V lost 3 bases and J lost 6; bases outside the gene matches: 18. CDR3 size: 17 residues. The CDR3 region has the DNA TGCGCCAGCAGCTCGAGCCCGACAGGGTCTGGATGGGGCGAGCAGTACGTC. Amino acids: CASSSSPTGSGWGEQYV.

This clone has more than one count but fewer than ten. The chain carries TRBV6-2 or TRBV6-3 and TRBJ2-7, with 10 nucleotides matching TRBD1. The CDR3 runs 15 residues. V gave up 3 bases and J gave up 2 bases; unmatched junction bases: 4. The germline CDR1 and CDR2 sequences are MNHEY and SVGEGT. CDR3: CASSYGQGGPYEQYV. In DNA, the CDR3 is TGTGCCAGCAGTTATGGACAGGGGGGCCCCTACGAGCAGTACGTC.

This chain connects TRBV5-1 to TRBJ2-7; D uncertain. This CDR3 has 18 residues. Looked up from germline, CDR1 is SGHRS and CDR2 is YFSETQ. Trimming removed 3 bases from V and 6 bases from J, with 28 bases in between. The CDR3 nucleotides read TGCGCCAGCAGCTCCCGCACGATCGGAGCCGTGACCTACCCCGAGCAGTACTTC. It codes for CASSSRTIGAVTYPEQYF.

The chain uses TRBV11-1 and TRBJ2-2, with TRBD1 matching 7 bases. Germline trimming cut 5 bases from V and 1 base from J; bases unmatched to any gene: 1. CDR3 length equals 14 residues. Germline V gene sequence: CDR1 SGHAT, CDR2 FQDESV (reference sequence). CDR3 bases: TGTGCCAGCAGCCGGACAGGGAACACCGGGGAGCTGTTTTTT. Amino acids: CASSRTGNTGELFF.

The chain links TRBV12-3 or TRBV12-4 to TRBJ2-1; no reliable D call. The V gene lost 6 bases and the J gene lost 6 bases, with 9 bases spanning the gap. The CDR3 spans 12 residues. CDR3 DNA: TGTGCCAGCAGACCTTCTAGCAATGAGCAGTTCTTC. It codes for CASRPSSNEQFF.

The chain links TRBV6-5 to TRBJ1-3; TRBD1 matches 7 bases. CDR1 MNHEY and CDR2 SVGAGI come from the germline V gene. The CDR3 covers 15 residues. Trimming took 1 base from V and 0 from J; bases not matched to a gene: 0. The CDR3 region is CASSYYRGSGNTIYF. Here the CDR3 DNA reads TGTGCCAGCAGTTACTACAGGGGCTCTGGAAACACCATATATTTT.